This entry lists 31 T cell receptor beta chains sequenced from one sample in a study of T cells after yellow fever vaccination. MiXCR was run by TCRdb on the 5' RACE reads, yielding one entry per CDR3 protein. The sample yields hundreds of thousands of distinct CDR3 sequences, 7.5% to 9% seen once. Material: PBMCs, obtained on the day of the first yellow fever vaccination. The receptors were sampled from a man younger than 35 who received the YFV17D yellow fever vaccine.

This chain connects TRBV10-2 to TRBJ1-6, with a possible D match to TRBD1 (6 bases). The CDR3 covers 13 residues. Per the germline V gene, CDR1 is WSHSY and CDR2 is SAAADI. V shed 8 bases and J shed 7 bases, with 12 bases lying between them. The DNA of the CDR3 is TGCGCCAGCCGGGACAACCAAAATTCACCCCTCCACTTT. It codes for CASRDNQNSPLHF.

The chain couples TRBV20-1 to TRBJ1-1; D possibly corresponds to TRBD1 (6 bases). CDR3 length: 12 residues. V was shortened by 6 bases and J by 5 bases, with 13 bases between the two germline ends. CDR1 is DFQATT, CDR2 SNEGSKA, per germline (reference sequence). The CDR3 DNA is TGCAGTGCGGGGGCCCAGGGTACTGAAGCTTTCTTT. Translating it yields CSAGAQGTEAFF.

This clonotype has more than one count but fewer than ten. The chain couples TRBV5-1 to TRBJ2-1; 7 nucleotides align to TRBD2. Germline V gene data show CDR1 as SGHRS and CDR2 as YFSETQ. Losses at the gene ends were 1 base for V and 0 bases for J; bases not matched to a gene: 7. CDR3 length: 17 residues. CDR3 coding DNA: TGCGCCAGCAGCTTGCCAGCGGGGAGTAGCTCCTACAATGAGCAGTTCTTC. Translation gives CASSLPAGSSSYNEQFF.

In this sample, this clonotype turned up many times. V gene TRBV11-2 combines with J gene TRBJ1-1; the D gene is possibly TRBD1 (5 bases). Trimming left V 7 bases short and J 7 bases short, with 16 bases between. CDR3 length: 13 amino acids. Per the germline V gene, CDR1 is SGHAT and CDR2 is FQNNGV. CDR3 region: CASTYSPGREAFF. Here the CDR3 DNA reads TGTGCCAGCACCTATAGCCCAGGGCGTGAAGCTTTCTTT.

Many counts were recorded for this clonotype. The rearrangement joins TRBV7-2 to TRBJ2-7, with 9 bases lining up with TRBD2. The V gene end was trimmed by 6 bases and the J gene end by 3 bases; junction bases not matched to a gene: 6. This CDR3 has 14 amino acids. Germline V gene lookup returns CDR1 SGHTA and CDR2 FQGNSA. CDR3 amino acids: CASSLRGGLYEQYF. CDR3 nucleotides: TGTGCCAGCAGTTTGCGGGGGGGACTCTACGAGCAGTACTTC.

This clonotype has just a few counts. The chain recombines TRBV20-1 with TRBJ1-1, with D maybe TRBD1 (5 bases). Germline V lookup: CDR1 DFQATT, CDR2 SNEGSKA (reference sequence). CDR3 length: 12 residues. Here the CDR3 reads CRVGTPEGEAFF. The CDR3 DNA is TGCAGGGTTGGGACTCCCGAGGGGGAAGCTTTCTTT.

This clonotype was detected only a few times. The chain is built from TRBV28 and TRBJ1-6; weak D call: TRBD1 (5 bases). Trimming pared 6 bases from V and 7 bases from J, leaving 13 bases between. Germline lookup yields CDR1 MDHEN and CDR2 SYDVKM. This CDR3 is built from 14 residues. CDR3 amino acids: CASRFRAGNSPLHF. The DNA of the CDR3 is TGTGCCAGCAGGTTCAGGGCTGGGAATTCACCCCTCCACTTT.

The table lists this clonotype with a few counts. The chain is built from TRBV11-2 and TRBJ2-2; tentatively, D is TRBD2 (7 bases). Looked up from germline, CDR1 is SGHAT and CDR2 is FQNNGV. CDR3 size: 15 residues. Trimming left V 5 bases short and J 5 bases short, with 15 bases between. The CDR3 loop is CASSHGRGATGELFF. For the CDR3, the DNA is TGTGCCAGCAGCCACGGCCGGGGGGCGACCGGGGAGCTGTTTTTT.

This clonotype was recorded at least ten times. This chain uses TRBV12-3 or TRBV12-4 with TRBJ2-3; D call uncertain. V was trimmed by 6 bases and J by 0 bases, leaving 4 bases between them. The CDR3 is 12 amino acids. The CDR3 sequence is CASSQSTDTQYF. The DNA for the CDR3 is TGTGCCAGCAGCCAAAGCACAGATACGCAGTATTTT.

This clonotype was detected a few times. The CDR3 DNA reads TGTGCCAGCAGCCAAGATATCGGTCGAGAGCAGTTCTTC. Translating gives CASSQDIGREQFF. This chain links TRBV14 with TRBJ2-1; no definite D call. The V end lost 0 bases, the J end lost 10 bases, and 10 bases lay between the germline ends. The CDR3 contains 13 residues. Germline values: CDR1 SGHDN, CDR2 FVKESK.

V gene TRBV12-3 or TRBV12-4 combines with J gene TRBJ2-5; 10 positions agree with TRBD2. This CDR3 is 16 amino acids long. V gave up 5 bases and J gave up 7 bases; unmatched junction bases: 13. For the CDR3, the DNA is TGTGCCAGCAGTCCCTCCCCCACCAGCGGGGGGGGGACCCAGTACTTC. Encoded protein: CASSPSPTSGGGTQYF.

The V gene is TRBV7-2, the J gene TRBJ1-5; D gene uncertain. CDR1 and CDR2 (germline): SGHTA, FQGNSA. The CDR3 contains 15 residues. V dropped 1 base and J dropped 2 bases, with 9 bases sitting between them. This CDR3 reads CASSLVQFGNQPQHF. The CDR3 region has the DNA TGTGCCAGCAGCTTAGTCCAGTTTGGCAATCAGCCCCAGCATTTT.

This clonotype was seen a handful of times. The CDR3 sequence is CASRIQGGNTEAFF. Here the CDR3 DNA reads TGTGCCAGCAGGATACAGGGAGGGAACACTGAAGCTTTCTTT. This rearrangement joins TRBV7-9 to TRBJ1-1; a weak D match, TRBD1 (6 bases). V was pared by 6 bases and J by 1 base, with 12 bases between. The CDR3 loop spans 14 amino acids. The V gene's germline CDR1 is SEHNR and CDR2 FQNEAQ (reference sequence).

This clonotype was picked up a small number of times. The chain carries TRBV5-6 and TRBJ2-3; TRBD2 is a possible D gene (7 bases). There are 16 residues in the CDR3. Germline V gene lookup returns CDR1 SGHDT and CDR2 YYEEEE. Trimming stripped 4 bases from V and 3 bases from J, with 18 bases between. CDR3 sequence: CASSHQFGGATDTQYF. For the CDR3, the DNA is TGTGCCAGCAGCCACCAGTTTGGGGGGGCTACAGATACGCAGTATTTT.

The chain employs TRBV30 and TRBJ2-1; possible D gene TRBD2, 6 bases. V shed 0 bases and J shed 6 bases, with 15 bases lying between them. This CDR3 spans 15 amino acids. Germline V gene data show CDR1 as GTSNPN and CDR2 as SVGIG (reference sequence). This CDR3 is CAWSVGLASRNEQFF. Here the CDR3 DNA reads TGTGCCTGGAGTGTCGGGCTAGCGAGTCGCAATGAGCAGTTCTTC.

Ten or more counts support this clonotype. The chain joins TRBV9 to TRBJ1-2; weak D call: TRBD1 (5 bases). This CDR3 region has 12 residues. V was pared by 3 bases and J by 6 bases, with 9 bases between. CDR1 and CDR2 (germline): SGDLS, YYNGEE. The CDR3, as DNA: TGTGCCAGCAGCGCTGGGACCGATGGCTACACCTTC. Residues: CASSAGTDGYTF.

This chain's CDR3 is CASSESRGGGEKLFF. CDR3 DNA: TGCGCCAGCAGTGAGTCGAGGGGAGGGGGTGAAAAACTGTTTTTT. J is TRBJ1-4 and V is TRBV10-1; D might be TRBD1 (6 bases). The CDR3 contains 15 residues. CDR1 is WNHNN, CDR2 SYGVQD, per germline (reference sequence). V lost 0 bases to trimming and J lost 7 bases, with 12 bases between them.

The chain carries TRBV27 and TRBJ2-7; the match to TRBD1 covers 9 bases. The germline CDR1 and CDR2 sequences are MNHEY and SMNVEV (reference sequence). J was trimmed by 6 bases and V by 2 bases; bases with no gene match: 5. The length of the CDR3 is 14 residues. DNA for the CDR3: TGTGCCAGCAGTTTAACGGACAGGGGTCCCGAGCAGTACGTC. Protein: CASSLTDRGPEQYV.

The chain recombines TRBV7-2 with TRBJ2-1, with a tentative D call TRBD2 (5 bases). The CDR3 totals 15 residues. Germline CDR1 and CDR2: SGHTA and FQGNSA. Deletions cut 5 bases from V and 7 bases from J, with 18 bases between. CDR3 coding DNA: TGTGCCAGCAGCGAGGGCCCGGGATTCACGAATGAGCAGTTCTTC. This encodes CASSEGPGFTNEQFF.

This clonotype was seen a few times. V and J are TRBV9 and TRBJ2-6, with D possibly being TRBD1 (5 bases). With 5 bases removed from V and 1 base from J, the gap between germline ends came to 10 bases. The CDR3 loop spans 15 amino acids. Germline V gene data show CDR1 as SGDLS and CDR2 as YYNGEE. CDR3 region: CASSRRGSGANVLTF. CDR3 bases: TGTGCCAGCAGTCGAAGGGGTTCTGGGGCCAACGTCCTGACTTTC.

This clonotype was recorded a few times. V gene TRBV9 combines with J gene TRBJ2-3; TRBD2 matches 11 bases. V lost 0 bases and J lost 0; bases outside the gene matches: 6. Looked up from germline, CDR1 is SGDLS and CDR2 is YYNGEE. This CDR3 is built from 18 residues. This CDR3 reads CASSVGASGGLSTDTQYF. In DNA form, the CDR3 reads TGTGCCAGCAGCGTAGGGGCTAGCGGGGGGCTGAGCACAGATACGCAGTATTTT. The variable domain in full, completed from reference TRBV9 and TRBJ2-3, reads DSGVTQTPKHLITATGQRVTLRCSPRSGDLSVYWYQQSLDQGLQFLIQYYNGEERAKGNILERFSAQQFPDLHSELNLSSLELGDSALYFCASSVGASGGLSTDTQYFGPGTRLTVL.

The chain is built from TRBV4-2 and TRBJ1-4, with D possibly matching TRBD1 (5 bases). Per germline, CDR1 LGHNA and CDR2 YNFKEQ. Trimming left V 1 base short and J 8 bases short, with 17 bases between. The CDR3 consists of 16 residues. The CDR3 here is CASSQVGGERGEKLFF. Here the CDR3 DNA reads TGTGCCAGCAGCCAAGTAGGCGGGGAAAGGGGCGAAAAACTGTTTTTT.

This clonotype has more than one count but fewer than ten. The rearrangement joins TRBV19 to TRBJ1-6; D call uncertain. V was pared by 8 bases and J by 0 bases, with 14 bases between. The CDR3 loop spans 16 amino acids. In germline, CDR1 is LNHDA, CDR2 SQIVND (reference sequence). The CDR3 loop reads CASSPGRSSYNSPLHF. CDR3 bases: TGTGCCAGTTCCCCGGGAAGGAGCTCCTATAATTCACCCCTCCACTTT.

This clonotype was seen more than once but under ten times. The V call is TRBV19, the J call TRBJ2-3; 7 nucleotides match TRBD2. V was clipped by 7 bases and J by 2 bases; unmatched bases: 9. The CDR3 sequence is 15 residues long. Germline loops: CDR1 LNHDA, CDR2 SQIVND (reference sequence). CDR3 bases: TGTGCCAGTACTATCCCCGGGGGGAACACAGATACGCAGTATTTT. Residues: CASTIPGGNTDTQYF.

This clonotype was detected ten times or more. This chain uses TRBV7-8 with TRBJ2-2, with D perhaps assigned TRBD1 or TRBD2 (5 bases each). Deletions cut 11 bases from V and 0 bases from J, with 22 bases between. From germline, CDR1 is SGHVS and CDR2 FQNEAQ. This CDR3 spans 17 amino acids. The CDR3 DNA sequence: TGTGCCTGGGGACGGCTACTTCTGGGTTCGAACACCGGGGAGCTGTTTTTT. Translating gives CAWGRLLLGSNTGELFF.

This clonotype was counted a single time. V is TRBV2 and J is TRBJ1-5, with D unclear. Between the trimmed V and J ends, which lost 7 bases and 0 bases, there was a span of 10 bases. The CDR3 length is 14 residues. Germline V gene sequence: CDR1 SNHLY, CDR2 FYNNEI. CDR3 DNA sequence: TGTGCCAGCAATAGACAAGTTAGCAATCAGCCCCAGCATTTT. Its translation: CASNRQVSNQPQHF. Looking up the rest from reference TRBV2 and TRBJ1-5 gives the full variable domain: EPEVTQTPSHQVTQMGQEVILRCVPISNHLYFYWYRQILGQKVEFLVSFYNNEISEKSEIFDDQFSVERPDGSNFTLKIRSTKLEDSAMYFCASNRQVSNQPQHFGDGTRLSIL.

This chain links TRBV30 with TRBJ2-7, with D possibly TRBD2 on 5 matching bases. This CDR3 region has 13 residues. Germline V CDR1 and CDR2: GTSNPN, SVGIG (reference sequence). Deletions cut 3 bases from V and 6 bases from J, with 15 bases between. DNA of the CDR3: TGTGCCTGGAGCGAATCAACGGGGAGCGAGCAGTACTTC. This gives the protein CAWSESTGSEQYF.

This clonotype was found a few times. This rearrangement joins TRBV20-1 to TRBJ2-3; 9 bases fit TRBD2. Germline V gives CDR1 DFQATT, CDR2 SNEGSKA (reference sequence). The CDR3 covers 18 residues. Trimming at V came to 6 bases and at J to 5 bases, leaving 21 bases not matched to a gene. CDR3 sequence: CSAEPLGGRGGRLDTQYF. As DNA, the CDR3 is TGCAGTGCAGAGCCCCTCGGGGGGCGGGGGGGCCGATTAGATACGCAGTATTTT.

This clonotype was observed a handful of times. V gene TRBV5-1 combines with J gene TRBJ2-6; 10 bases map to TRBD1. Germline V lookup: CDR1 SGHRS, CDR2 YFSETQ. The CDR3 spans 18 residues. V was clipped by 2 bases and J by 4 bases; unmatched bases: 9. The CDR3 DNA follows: TGCGCCAGCAGCTTCCACCAGGGACAGGGGTTCGGGGCCAACGTCCTGACTTTC. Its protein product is CASSFHQGQGFGANVLTF. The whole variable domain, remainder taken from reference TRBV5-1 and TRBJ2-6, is KAGVTQTPRYLIKTRGQQVTLSCSPISGHRSVSWYQQTPGQGLQFLFEYFSETQRNKGNFPGRFSGRQFSNSRSEMNVSTLELGDSALYLCASSFHQGQGFGANVLTFGAGSRLTVL.

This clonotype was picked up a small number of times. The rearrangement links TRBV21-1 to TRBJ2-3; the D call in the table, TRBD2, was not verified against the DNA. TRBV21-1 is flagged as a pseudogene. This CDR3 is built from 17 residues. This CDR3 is CASSKGPRAGEPDTQYF. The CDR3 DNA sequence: TGTGCCAGCAGCAAAGGCCCGAGAGCGGGGGAACCAGATACGCAGTATTTT.

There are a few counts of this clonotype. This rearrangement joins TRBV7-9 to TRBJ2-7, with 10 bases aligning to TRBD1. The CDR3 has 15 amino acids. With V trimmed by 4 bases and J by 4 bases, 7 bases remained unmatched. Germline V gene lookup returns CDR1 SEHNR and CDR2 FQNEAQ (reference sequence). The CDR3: CASSSGQGGRYEQYF. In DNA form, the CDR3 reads TGTGCCAGCAGCTCAGGACAGGGGGGGAGGTACGAGCAGTACTTC. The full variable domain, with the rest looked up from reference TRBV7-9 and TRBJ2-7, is DTGVSQNPRHKITKRGQNVTFRCDPISEHNRLYWYRQTLGQGPEFLTYFQNEAQLEKSRLLSDRFSAERPKGSFSTLEIQRTEQGDSAMYLCASSSGQGGRYEQYFGPGTRLTVT.